This T cell receptor beta chain was identified in a study of T-cell memory formation after mild COVID-19. Findings of the study overall: CD4/CD8 balance held among clones contracting day 15 to 85, and later expanders leaned CD4+. Contracting clones localized mainly to CM and EM when CD4+ and mainly to EMRA when CD8+.

A single record per CDR3 protein comes from TCRdb applying MiXCR to the 5' RACE reads. The sample comprises roughly 410,000 distinct CDR3 sequences, 24% of which are singletons, and around 8.1% rests with the top ten. CDR1 is SGHKS and CDR2 is YYEKEE in the germline V gene (reference sequence). Trimming left V 2 bases short and J 1 base short, with 10 bases between. This CDR3 is built from 14 residues. About this clonotype: The antigen is undetermined.

The source material was PBMCs or a T cell subset sorted from them (not recorded which). This chain joins TRBV5-5 and TRBJ2-7, with D uncertain. The clonotype originates from an adult woman who had mild COVID-19 (a few samples of this study predate the infection). Cell type and time point are not known. The CDR3 coding sequence is TGTGCCAGCAGCTTAGACACCCTTTCCTACGAGCAGTACTTC. Translation: CASSLDTLSYEQYF.